The 8 T cell receptor beta chains below come from one sample, sequenced in a study of regulatory T cells in long-lasting Graves disease. Time point indicated: newly diagnosed GD, antithyroid drugs for less than 3 months. Extracted PBMC RNA gave rise to the TCR library. Researchers made TCR beta libraries by using iRepertoire HTBI primers and running Arm-PCR on CDR3 regions. TCRdb passed the multiplex PCR reads through MiXCR, listing each CDR3 protein once. The table shows 360,000 or so distinct CDR3 sequences, with 12% occurring only once. The data also belong to a second study, concerning T cells in Graves' hyperthyroidism and ophthalmopathy.

The source material was peripheral blood mononuclear cells (PBMCs), sampled at new diagnosis, from a patient treated with antithyroid drugs. The source of these receptors is a woman under 30 with Graves disease.

This clonotype was picked up a small number of times. The rearrangement links TRBV4-2 to TRBJ2-6; perhaps D is TRBD1 or TRBD2 (5 bases each). In germline, CDR1 is LGHNA, CDR2 YNFKEQ. The CDR3 contains 18 residues. V lost 0 bases to trimming and J lost 4 bases, with 16 bases between them. The CDR3 reads CASSQEVKGERGANVLTF. DNA of the CDR3: TGTGCCAGCAGCCAAGAGGTGAAAGGGGAGAGGGGGGCCAACGTCCTGACTTTC.

This chain links TRBV29-1 with TRBJ1-1, with 7 positions matching TRBD1. The V gene end was trimmed by 6 bases and the J gene end by 0 bases; junction bases not matched to a gene: 4. The CDR3 loop spans 13 amino acids. Germline values: CDR1 SQVTM, CDR2 ANQGSEA. The CDR3 sequence is CSVTGDLNTEAFF. CDR3 DNA: TGCAGCGTCACAGGGGACTTGAACACTGAAGCTTTCTTT.

This clonotype came up a few times. This chain joins TRBV7-9 and TRBJ2-3; a possible D gene is TRBD1 (5 bases). This CDR3 has 16 residues. Germline V gene lookup returns CDR1 SEHNR and CDR2 FQNEAQ (reference sequence). Trimming removed 5 bases at V and 0 bases at J, with 15 bases between. The CDR3 region has the DNA TGTGCCAGCAGCCTCAGGGCCAACCCTAGCACAGATACGCAGTATTTT. Its translation is CASSLRANPSTDTQYF.

In its sample, this clonotype was seen many times. This chain links TRBV20-1 with TRBJ2-2; 7 bases fit TRBD1. Germline values: CDR1 DFQATT, CDR2 SNEGSKA (reference sequence). The CDR3 is 13 residues long. V dropped 3 bases and J dropped 7; count of bases not matched to a gene: 5. DNA of the CDR3: TGCAGTGCTAGGGAAGGGGGCAGCGGGGAGCTGTTTTTT. Its protein is CSAREGGSGELFF.

The chain has TRBV20-1 and TRBJ2-1; 15 bases fit TRBD2. The CDR3 totals 17 residues. Unmatched junction bases numbered 10, after V lost 1 base and J lost 9 bases. Per germline, CDR1 DFQATT and CDR2 SNEGSKA (reference sequence). In nucleotides, the CDR3 is TGCAGTGCTAGAGGTCCCTCGGGACTAGCGGGAGGCGGTGAGCAGTTCTTC. This encodes CSARGPSGLAGGGEQFF.

This clonotype has just a few counts. This chain links TRBV4-1 with TRBJ2-3, with D unclear. V was shortened by 4 bases and J by 0 bases, with 14 bases between the two germline ends. The CDR3 length is 16 residues. Germline CDR1 is MGHRA and CDR2 is YSYEKL. CDR3 in amino acids: CASSPRPPISTDTQYF. The DNA for the CDR3 is TGCGCCAGCAGCCCTCGGCCCCCCATTAGCACAGATACGCAGTATTTT.

The genes are TRBV20-1 and TRBJ2-7; D is perhaps TRBD2 (6 bases). V lost 0 bases and J lost 0, with 12 bases in between. Germline assignment: CDR1 DFQATT and CDR2 SNEGSKA (reference sequence). The CDR3 spans 15 residues. The CDR3 DNA sequence: TGCAGTGCTAGAGATCGGACTACCAACTCCTACGAGCAGTACGTC. Translated, it gives CSARDRTTNSYEQYV.

The chain carries TRBV12-3 or TRBV12-4 and TRBJ1-5; D is perhaps TRBD1 (5 bases). This CDR3 comprises 16 residues. V was cut by 4 bases and J by 0 bases, with 13 bases left in between. In DNA form, the CDR3 reads TGTGCCAGCAGTTCAGCCAGACAGTATAGCAATCAGCCCCAGCATTTT. This encodes CASSSARQYSNQPQHF.